This passage covers 18 T cell receptor beta chains from one sample sequenced in a study of cytomegalovirus exposure and HLA in healthy donors. Vbeta (60) and Jbeta (13) primers were used in the PCR. Using immunoSEQ multiplex PCR, the repertoire was profiled, and TCRdb retains in-frame clones only, with some absent. The table lists about 93,000 clones, roughly 73% of them singletons. Input material: PBMCs. The receptor set was obtained from a boy aged 5-17 years in good health and CMV-seronegative.

The chain carries TRBV5-1 and TRBJ1-1; TRBD1 matches 7 bases. Trimming cost V 2 bases and J 4 bases; bases outside gene matches: 8. CDR1 is SGHRS and CDR2 is YFSETQ in the germline V gene. This CDR3 is built from 15 residues. The CDR3 region is CASSFGTGVATEAFF. CDR3 in DNA: TGCGCCAGCAGCTTTGGTACAGGGGTTGCCACTGAAGCTTTCTTT.

This chain uses TRBV25-1 with TRBJ2-7; TRBD1 matches 9 bases. The CDR3 has 15 residues. Germline lookup yields CDR1 MGHDK and CDR2 SYGVNS. V trimming: 4 bases; J trimming: 2 bases; junction bases outside the gene matches: 6. The DNA of the CDR3 is TGTGCCAGCAGTGTGGACAGGGGAGACCCCTACGAGCAGTACTTC. The encoded protein is CASSVDRGDPYEQYF.

V gene TRBV7-2 combines with J gene TRBJ1-2; weak D call: TRBD1 (5 bases). The germline V gene encodes CDR1 SGHTA and CDR2 FQGNSA. This CDR3 contains 15 residues. Trimming cost V 6 bases and J 4 bases, with 18 bases left between them. Here the CDR3 DNA reads TGTGCCAGCAGATACGCAGGGTCTGAGGCCTATGGCTACACCTTC. As protein: CASRYAGSEAYGYTF.

The V and J genes are TRBV29-1 and TRBJ1-5; TRBD1 aligns across 7 bases. CDR3 length: 13 residues. The junction had 5 bases not matched to a gene; V was cut back by 3 bases and J by 6 bases. From germline, CDR1 is SQVTM and CDR2 ANQGSEA. CDR3: CSVDKGAGQPQHF. The DNA for the CDR3 is TGCAGCGTTGACAAGGGGGCAGGTCAGCCCCAGCATTTT.

This clone was detected only a few times. The rearrangement joins TRBV7-8 to TRBJ1-5; D might be TRBD1 (5 bases). V was cut by 8 bases and J by 4 bases, with 15 bases left in between. Germline V lookup: CDR1 SGHVS, CDR2 FQNEAQ. The CDR3 consists of 14 residues. The CDR3 spells CASSIPGGNQPQHF. As DNA, the CDR3 is TGTGCCAGCTCCATCCCCGGGGGTAATCAGCCCCAGCATTTT. The full variable domain, in which reference TRBV7-8 and TRBJ1-5 provide the parts outside the CDR3, is GAGVSQSPRYKVAKRGQDVALRCDPISGHVSLFWYQQALGQGPEFLTYFQNEAQLDKSGLPSDRFFAERPEGSVSTLKIQRTQQEDSAVYLCASSIPGGNQPQHFGDGTRLSIL.

In this sample, this clone turned up once. This chain uses TRBV5-6 with TRBJ1-2, with 7 bases fitting TRBD1. V was clipped by 6 bases and J by 7 bases; unmatched bases: 9. Germline lookup yields CDR1 SGHDT and CDR2 YYEEEE. The CDR3 sequence is 13 residues long. Here the CDR3 DNA reads TGTGCCAGCACGTCAAGGGGGCTCCCTGGCTACACCTTC. This translates into CASTSRGLPGYTF.

Here the CDR3 DNA reads TGTGCCAGCAGGAAGTATCGGGAGGGCACCCACGAGCAGTACTTC. Protein product: CASRKYREGTHEQYF. The V call is TRBV16, the J call TRBJ2-7; 8 bases fit TRBD2. Germline values: CDR1 KGHSY, CDR2 FQNENV. The junction had 12 bases not matched to a gene; V was cut back by 6 bases and J by 5 bases. The CDR3 contains 15 residues.

The chain is built from TRBV18 and TRBJ1-1, with D maybe TRBD1 (5 bases). The CDR3 sequence is 15 residues long. The germline V gene encodes CDR1 KGHSH and CDR2 LQKENI. The V and J ends lost 4 bases and 3 bases respectively, with 15 bases between them. The CDR3 loop reads CASSLGEGHYTEAFF. DNA of the CDR3: TGTGCCAGCTCACTCGGGGAGGGGCACTACACTGAAGCTTTCTTT.

The V and J genes are TRBV7-6 and TRBJ2-2; possibly TRBD2 for D (6 bases). This CDR3 comprises 17 residues. With 5 bases removed from V and 2 bases from J, the gap between germline ends came to 18 bases. The germline CDR1 and CDR2 sequences are SGHVS and FNYEAQ. The CDR3 DNA reads as TGTGCCAGCAGCCATTCTCGCCGGGACTTAAACACCGGGGAGCTGTTTTTT. Translated: CASSHSRRDLNTGELFF.

V usage is TRBV4-2 and J usage is TRBJ2-1; 7 positions agree with TRBD2. Unmatched junction bases numbered 7, after V lost 4 bases and J lost 4 bases. The CDR3 contains 15 residues. Germline assignment: CDR1 LGHNA and CDR2 YNFKEQ. The CDR3 loop reads CASSPPSGEYNEQFF. The CDR3 DNA follows: TGTGCCAGCAGCCCCCCAAGCGGGGAATACAATGAGCAGTTCTTC.

J is TRBJ1-1 and V is TRBV6-6, with D maybe TRBD1 (6 bases). The CDR3 contains 11 residues. With 11 bases removed from V and 4 bases from J, the gap between germline ends came to 11 bases. Germline lookup yields CDR1 MNHNY and CDR2 SVGAGI (reference sequence). CDR3 amino acids: CAGRGATEAFF. DNA of the CDR3: TGTGCCGGGCGGGGGGCCACTGAAGCTTTCTTT.

This chain connects TRBV11-3 to TRBJ2-3; tentatively, D is TRBD2 (5 bases). The CDR3 runs 17 residues. Germline V gene sequence: CDR1 SGHNT, CDR2 YENEEA. The V end was cut by 1 base, the J end by 0 bases, with 14 bases between. CDR3 sequence: CASSLGYGVTSTDTQYF. The CDR3 bases are TGTGCCAGCAGCTTAGGGTACGGGGTAACTAGCACAGATACGCAGTATTTT.

This rearrangement joins TRBV19 to TRBJ1-2; unclear D gene. Germline V gene lookup returns CDR1 LNHDA and CDR2 SQIVND (reference sequence). The ends were cut back, 10 bases at V and 8 bases at J, with 17 bases in the middle. The CDR3 is 12 amino acids. CDR3 sequence (DNA): TGTGCCACCGAGACGCAACTATACGGCTACACCTTC. This codes for CATETQLYGYTF.

The rearrangement joins TRBV15 to TRBJ1-2, with unresolved D. The CDR3 extends over 14 amino acids. Looked up from germline, CDR1 is LNHNV and CDR2 is YYDKDF (reference sequence). The V end lost 5 bases, the J end lost 5 bases, and 15 bases lay between the germline ends. CDR3 residues: CATSPRLGGYGYTF. CDR3 DNA sequence: TGTGCCACCAGCCCCCGACTGGGAGGATATGGCTACACCTTC.

The chain has TRBV6-5 and TRBJ1-1; D gene unclear. This CDR3 contains 13 residues. Germline V lookup: CDR1 MNHEY, CDR2 SVGAGI. V was pared by 5 bases and J by 6 bases, with 13 bases between. The CDR3 loop reads CASSPGGAPEAFF. CDR3 sequence (DNA): TGTGCCAGCAGTCCGGGAGGAGCCCCTGAAGCTTTCTTT.

This clone showed up just once. This chain uses TRBV5-1 with TRBJ1-2; the D gene is possibly TRBD1 (5 bases). Germline values: CDR1 SGHRS, CDR2 YFSETQ. V was clipped by 4 bases and J by 2 bases, with 12 bases between them. The CDR3 is 14 residues long. CDR3 coding DNA: TGCGCCAGCAGCCCCGGGGGGATGAACTATGGCTACACCTTC. Translated: CASSPGGMNYGYTF.

This sequence joins TRBV14 and TRBJ2-4, with TRBD1 matching 7 bases. The germline V gene encodes CDR1 SGHDN and CDR2 FVKESK. The CDR3 consists of 15 residues. V was clipped by 0 bases and J by 8 bases; unmatched bases: 7. The CDR3 here is CASSQENRGPHIQYF. In DNA, the CDR3 is TGTGCCAGCAGCCAAGAAAACAGGGGCCCCCACATTCAGTACTTC. Using reference TRBV14 and TRBJ2-4 for the parts outside the CDR3, the full variable domain is EAGVTQFPSHSVIEKGQTVTLRCDPISGHDNLYWYRRVMGKEIKFLLHFVKESKQDESGMPNNRFLAERTGGTYSTLKVQPAELEDSGVYFCASSQENRGPHIQYFGAGTRLSVL.

The rearrangement joins TRBV6-1 to TRBJ2-7; unclear D gene. The V end was cut by 4 bases, the J end by 2 bases, with 6 bases between. Looked up from germline, CDR1 is MNHNS and CDR2 is SASEGT. The CDR3 has 12 residues. CDR3 nucleotides: TGTGCCAGCAGTGGACTCGCCTACGAGCAGTACTTC. This sequence encodes CASSGLAYEQYF.